The rows below give T cell receptor beta chains drawn from one sample of a study of beta chain features in type 1 diabetes. TCRdb's table, derived via immunoSEQ multiplex PCR, lists solely in-frame clones and lacks some. Of some 350,000 clones listed, over 8.5% were seen once; the top ten hold 0.45% to 0.65%. Sequencing was performed on central memory CD4+ T cells from blood. All receptors come from a young man with type 1 diabetes. Each CDR3 is given with its conserved first and last residue.

v_gene	j_gene	CDR3aa
TRBV15	TRBJ2-1	CATTPRASGNIPNEQFF
TRBV7-9	TRBJ1-2	CASSLQGAVGYTF
TRBV30	TRBJ1-5	CAWSVRGYSNQPQHF
TRBV5-1	TRBJ1-1	CASSPDRFAEAFF
TRBV25-1	TRBJ2-6	CASSFQGSSGANVLTF
TRBV5-4	TRBJ1-1	CASSLYGGDTEAFF
TRBV6-5	TRBJ2-6	CASSLAQRSGANVLTF
TRBV5-4	TRBJ2-1	CASSLAPGQADNEQFF
TRBV6-1	TRBJ1-1	CASRQGRENTEAFF
TRBV29-1	TRBJ2-3	CSVVLAGGPTDTQYF
TRBV2	TRBJ2-1	CASSLRQGSSYNEQFF
TRBV29-1	TRBJ1-1	CSVQGNRNTEAFF
TRBV4-3	TRBJ2-1	CASSLAAAYNEQFF
TRBV6-1	TRBJ1-1	CASSFSGQEAFF